Given below is one T cell receptor (beta chain) in context. It has no known antigen specificity. Nothing much larger sits one base from this clone, and base qualities are not available. This specimen comes from a study of blood T cell repertoires in COVID-19 (dated by TCRdb to about 2020). The study in broad terms: The collaborator samples originated in the United States, Italy and Spain and spanned the acute and convalescent phases of COVID-19. The material from the prospective study consisted of cDNA or gDNA derived from T cells, B-cell-depleted T cells, or PBMCs. Deeply sampled blood TCRbeta repertoires from subjects exposed to, actively infected with, or recovered from COVID-19 were included in the dataset. The repertoires were released in a freely available public database intended as a resource for research on the immune response to SARS-CoV-2. Samples came from the ongoing ImmuneRACE study (first 160 participants) plus 1,254 subjects from 6 global collaborators. The sample metadata nearly always contained a de-identified subject ID, COVID-19 status, age in years and sex. Where available, HLA class I and class II types were obtained from metadata supplied by the sample provider rather than from assay-based typing.

The immunoSEQ Assay, a bias-controlled multiplex PCR, was used to amplify TCRbeta CDR3 regions from genomic DNA. Turning to the authors' computational methods: Within the assay, amplification of reference gene primers was used to estimate how many nucleated cells each sample contained. Sequence reads were collapsed and filtered to measure the absolute abundance of every unique TCRbeta CDR3 rearrangement. Productive Simpson clonality was computed per sample as the square root of Simpson's diversity index over productive rearrangements. TCRdb holds this immuneACCESS table with in-frame rearrangements only. Some clones are missing; in checked studies, unresolved V genes explain under half, and the rest has no known cause. V, J and clone size derive from that table, while D and trimming were established from the DNA sequence. The sample contains a few hundred thousand clones, roughly 90% of them found a single time. The top ten hold around 3% of the sample.

In the prospective study, participants were roughly 18 to 100 years old, resided in about two dozen geographic areas of the United States, and were enrolled through a virtual design. Cohort assignment in the prospective study relied on participant-reported clinical history from a screening survey and a study questionnaire. For ImmuneRACE Cohort 3, a participant was defined as recovered based on two consecutive negative NP/OP PCR tests, clearance by a healthcare professional, or resolution of symptoms. In the prospective study, whole blood, serum and a nasopharyngeal or oropharyngeal swab were collected from each participant by mobile phlebotomists. Prospective study participants could optionally give additional blood draws and questionnaires over an approximately 2-month period. Before DNA extraction, blood samples from the prospective study were shipped at room temperature or frozen. The investigation overall reported the following: How much clinical and demographic metadata was included differed by source and by participant, and the metadata was provided uncurated.

This TCR was sampled from a woman in her twenties or thirties who had recovered from COVID-19. The sample was PBMCs or T cells enriched from blood (not recorded which).

The CDR3 amino acid sequence is: CASSRDSEKLFF. Read as DNA, the sequence is TGTGCCAGCAGTCGGGACAGCGAAAAACTGTTTTTT. This receptor chain uses TRBV6-5 and TRBJ1-4; the junction holds 7 bases that match TRBD1. After removal of 5 bases from V and 8 bases from J, the junction retains 2 bases not matched to a gene. Looking up the germline V gene yields CDR1 MNHEY and CDR2 SVGAGI. The CDR3, cysteine through phenylalanine, is 12 amino acids long. Only the CDR3 DNA is retained, 36 bases long and in frame from the first base.